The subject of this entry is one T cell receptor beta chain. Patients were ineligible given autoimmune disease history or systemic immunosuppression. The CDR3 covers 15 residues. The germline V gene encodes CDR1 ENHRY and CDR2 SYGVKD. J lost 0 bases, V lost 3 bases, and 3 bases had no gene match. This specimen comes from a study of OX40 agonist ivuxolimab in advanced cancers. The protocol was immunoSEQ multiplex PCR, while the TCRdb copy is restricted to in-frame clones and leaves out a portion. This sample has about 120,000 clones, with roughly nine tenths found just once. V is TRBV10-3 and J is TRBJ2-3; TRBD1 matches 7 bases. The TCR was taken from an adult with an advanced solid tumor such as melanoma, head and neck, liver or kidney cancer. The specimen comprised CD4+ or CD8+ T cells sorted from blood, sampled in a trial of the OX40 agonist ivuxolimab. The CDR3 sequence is CAISDGTASTDTQYF. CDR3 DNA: TGTGCCATCAGTGATGGGACAGCCAGCACAGATACGCAGTATTTT.